This T cell receptor beta chain was identified during a study of beta chain features in type 1 diabetes. Study results and caveats: In every one of the four CD4+ subsets, TCRB CDR3s were moderately but significantly shorter in Type 1 diabetes patients.

As every portion of the isolated RNA was reverse transcribed, the sequencing read expressed TCRB transcripts. The data were produced by immunoSEQ multiplex PCR, yet TCRdb's version contains in-frame clones alone and is incomplete. The data contain more than 250,000 clones, roughly an eighth of them singletons. This clone was seen a handful of times. The antigen remains unidentified. CDR3 length equals 14 residues. Germline V CDR1 and CDR2: MDHEN, SYDVKM. V was clipped by 8 bases and J by 5 bases, with 17 bases between them. The rearrangement joins TRBV28 to TRBJ2-3; D perhaps matches TRBD2 (6 bases). This TCR derives from a man aged 25-45 years with type 1 diabetes. The source material was naive CD4+ T cells from blood. The CDR3 loop reads CASSGGYTGDTQYF. CDR3 DNA: TGTGCCAGCTCTGGGGGGTACACTGGAGATACGCAGTATTTT.